This record looks at one T cell receptor (beta chain) sequence and its context. The antigen is undetermined. This specimen comes from a study of brain T cells in children with intractable seizures. Clones were sequenced by immunoSEQ multiplex PCR, and TCRdb holds only the in-frame ones, with some missing. Here the sample spans around 80,000 clones, roughly 89% being singletons. Study outcomes and limitations: Absence of clones before surgery may stem from lower sequencing depth.

Sequencing was limited to surgery cases with top T cell transcript signatures in brain tissue. At least one anti-epileptic drug was given before surgery. This CDR3 has 15 residues. CDR1 is SEHNR, CDR2 FQNEAQ, per germline (reference sequence). V was trimmed by 3 bases and J by 3 bases, leaving 11 bases between them. The chain carries TRBV7-9 and TRBJ2-2; D assignment may be TRBD1 or TRBD2 (5 bases each). The sequence came from a girl aged 2 to 9 with Rasmussen encephalitis and intractable seizures. The starting material was peripheral blood, obtained at surgery. The CDR3 spells CASSLSREYTGELFF. The CDR3 DNA sequence: TGTGCCAGCAGCTTGTCCAGGGAGTACACCGGGGAGCTGTTTTTT. Drawing the rest from reference TRBV7-9 and TRBJ2-2, the complete variable domain is DTGVSQNPRHKITKRGQNVTFRCDPISEHNRLYWYRQTLGQGPEFLTYFQNEAQLEKSRLLSDRFSAERPKGSFSTLEIQRTEQGDSAMYLCASSLSREYTGELFFGEGSRLTVL.